This T cell receptor beta chain came from a study of Ad26.COV2.S vaccination and SARS-CoV-2 variants. Points from the study as a whole: Total responses of T cells may have been underestimated by the analyses of TCR breadth and depth. Substantial breadth was reportedly displayed by spike-specific CD8+ and CD4+ T cell responses after vaccination.

Here immunoSEQ multiplex PCR was the method, and the copy in TCRdb shows in-frame clones only, minus some. Of roughly 700,000 clones in the sample, about 89% are singletons; the top ten hold over 1.3%. The treatment here: some 20 received Ad26.COV2.S at low or high dose, single or two shots; about 5 received placebo; per-sample allocation not given. Sampling was performed 63 days after the first vaccine or placebo injection. In the vaccine, an Ad26 vector expressed the SARS-CoV-2 spike of the Wuhan strain. On this clone itself: What it recognizes is unknown.

Germline CDR1 reads PRHDT; CDR2 reads FYEKMQ (reference sequence). Trimming cost V 0 bases and J 8 bases; bases outside gene matches: 7. The CDR3 covers 15 residues. The receptor's source is a person between 18 and 65 years old who received the Ad26.COV2.S COVID-19 vaccine or a placebo. Material: peripheral blood, obtained in a trial of Ad26.COV2.S vaccine versus placebo. V gene TRBV13 combines with J gene TRBJ1-2, with TRBD1 matching over 9 bases. The CDR3 DNA reads TGTGCCAGCAGCTTAGGCCCCGGACAGGGGCTCGGCTACACCTTC. Amino acid sequence: CASSLGPGQGLGYTF.